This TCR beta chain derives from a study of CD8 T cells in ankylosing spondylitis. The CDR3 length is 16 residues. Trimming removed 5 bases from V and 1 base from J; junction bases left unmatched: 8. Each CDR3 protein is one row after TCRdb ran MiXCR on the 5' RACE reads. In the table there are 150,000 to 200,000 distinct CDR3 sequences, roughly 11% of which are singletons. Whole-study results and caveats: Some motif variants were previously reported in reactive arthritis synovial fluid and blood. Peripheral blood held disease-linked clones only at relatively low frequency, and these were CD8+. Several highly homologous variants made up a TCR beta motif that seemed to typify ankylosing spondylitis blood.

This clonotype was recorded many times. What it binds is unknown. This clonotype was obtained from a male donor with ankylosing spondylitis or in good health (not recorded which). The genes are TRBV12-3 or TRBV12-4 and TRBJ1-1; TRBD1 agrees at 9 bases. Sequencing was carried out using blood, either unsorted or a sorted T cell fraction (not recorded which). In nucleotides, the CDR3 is TGTGCCAGCAGTCCCTACAGGGGGCATGAGAACACTGAAGCTTTCTTT. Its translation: CASSPYRGHENTEAFF.